These T cell receptor beta chains were read from a single sample in a study of T cell repertoires in ileal Crohn's disease. Libraries were prepared by immunoSEQ multiplex PCR; TCRdb keeps only in-frame clonotypes and omits some of them. The sample has 9,400 or so clones; 78% are singletons. Sequenced input: ileal tissue. The receptors here all came from an adult with Crohn's disease. Each CDR3 is given with its conserved first and last residue. The D gene is left open where the match is weak. The size of a clone is reported for some rows only, either as once, few or many, or as a class for expanded clones.

TRBV5-1,-,21,TRBD1,TRBJ2-3,CASSRSPRVSGQGASKDTQYF,TGCGCCAGCAGTAGATCACCACGCGTTTCAGGACAGGGGGCGTCCAAGGATACGCAGTATTTT
TRBV7-9,once,16,TRBD1,TRBJ2-5,CASSLAGGLPQETQYF,TGTGCCAGCAGCTTAGCAGGGGGCCTCCCCCAAGAGACCCAGTACTTC
TRBV18,-,14,TRBD1,TRBJ1-5,CASSLSGQGQPQHF,TGTGCCAGCTCACTATCGGGACAGGGCCAGCCCCAGCATTTT
TRBV19,-,19,TRBD2,TRBJ2-3,CASSKPGLAGVWGTDTQYF,TGTGCCAGTAGTAAACCGGGACTAGCGGGAGTATGGGGCACAGATACGCAGTATTTT
TRBV20-1,-,11,TRBD1,TRBJ1-2,CSARYRGGYTF,TGCAGTGCTAGATACAGGGGTGGCTACACCTTC
TRBV19,-,15,TRBD2,TRBJ2-4,CASARGAGGSNIQYF,TGTGCCAGTGCCAGGGGAGCGGGAGGGTCAAACATTCAGTACTTC
TRBV5-1,-,16,-,TRBJ1-1,CASSSGHQSMNTEAFF,TGCGCCAGCAGCTCCGGTCATCAATCTATGAACACTGAAGCTTTCTTT
TRBV19,few,13,-,TRBJ1-1,CASSSDRNTEAFF,TGTGCCAGTAGTTCCGACAGGAACACTGAAGCTTTCTTT
TRBV5-4,-,13,TRBD2,TRBJ2-5,CASSFQTSETQYF,TGTGCCAGCAGCTTTCAGACTAGCGAGACCCAGTACTTC
TRBV29-1,-,13,TRBD2,TRBJ2-7,CSVALAGGGEQYF,TGCAGCGTTGCACTAGCGGGAGGTGGGGAGCAGTACTTC
TRBV6-5,-,14,-,TRBJ2-7,CASSFMTSGYEQYF,TGTGCCAGCAGTTTTATGACTAGTGGGTACGAGCAGTACTTC
TRBV14,few,15,TRBD1,TRBJ1-2,CASSRVRDRSYGYTF,TGTGCCAGCAGCCGCGTAAGGGACAGGTCTTATGGTTACACCTTC
TRBV5-6,-,14,TRBD1,TRBJ1-1,CASSLQGIHTEAFF,TGTGCCAGCAGCTTACAGGGGATTCACACTGAAGCTTTCTTT
TRBV9,once,13,TRBD1,TRBJ2-7,CASSVGDRGEQYF,TGTGCCAGCAGCGTCGGGGACAGGGGCGAGCAGTACTTC
TRBV6-5,-,15,TRBD1,TRBJ2-7,CASSYTDRVVYEQYF,TGTGCCAGCAGTTACACGGACAGGGTCGTTTACGAGCAGTACTTC
TRBV2,-,15,TRBD1,TRBJ2-5,CASSRTGAPQETQYF,TGTGCCAGCTCTCGGACAGGGGCCCCACAAGAGACCCAGTACTTC
TRBV5-1,-,15,TRBD1,TRBJ2-1,CASSPGTGVYNEQFF,TGCGCCAGCAGCCCCGGGACAGGGGTCTACAATGAGCAGTTCTTC
TRBV6-6,once,15,TRBD1,TRBJ1-1,CASSDRGLMNTEAFF,TGTGCCAGCAGTGACAGGGGGCTTATGAACACTGAAGCTTTCTTT
TRBV27,-,15,-,TRBJ2-7,CASSSPGRESYEQYF,TGTGCCAGCAGTTCTCCGGGGCGGGAATCCTACGAGCAGTACTTC
TRBV28,-,16,-,TRBJ1-2,CASSLSGLLRDYGYTF,TGTGCCAGCAGTCTCTCGGGACTCCTGCGAGACTATGGCTACACCTTC
TRBV6-6,-,14,TRBD1,TRBJ2-7,CASRPRDRGYEQYF,TGTGCCAGCAGACCCCGGGACAGGGGCTACGAGCAGTACTTC
TRBV6-6,-,12,-,TRBJ2-7,CASSYSGGEQYF,TGTGCCAGCAGTTACTCCGGGGGCGAGCAGTACTTC
TRBV2,-,14,-,TRBJ1-6,CASMLSSYNSPLHF,TGTGCCAGCATGTTGAGCTCCTATAATTCACCCCTCCACTTT
TRBV7-6,-,16,TRBD1,TRBJ1-2,CASSLGPGGPNYGYTF,TGTGCCAGCAGCTTAGGGCCAGGGGGTCCTAACTATGGCTACACCTTC
TRBV19,once,15,TRBD1,TRBJ2-1,CASSTAGTGRNEQFF,TGTGCCAGTAGTACGGCCGGGACAGGCCGCAATGAGCAGTTCTTC
TRBV4-2,-,16,-,TRBJ1-3,CASSQDLPGVGNTIYF,TGTGCCAGCAGCCAAGATCTCCCAGGGGTAGGAAACACCATATATTTT